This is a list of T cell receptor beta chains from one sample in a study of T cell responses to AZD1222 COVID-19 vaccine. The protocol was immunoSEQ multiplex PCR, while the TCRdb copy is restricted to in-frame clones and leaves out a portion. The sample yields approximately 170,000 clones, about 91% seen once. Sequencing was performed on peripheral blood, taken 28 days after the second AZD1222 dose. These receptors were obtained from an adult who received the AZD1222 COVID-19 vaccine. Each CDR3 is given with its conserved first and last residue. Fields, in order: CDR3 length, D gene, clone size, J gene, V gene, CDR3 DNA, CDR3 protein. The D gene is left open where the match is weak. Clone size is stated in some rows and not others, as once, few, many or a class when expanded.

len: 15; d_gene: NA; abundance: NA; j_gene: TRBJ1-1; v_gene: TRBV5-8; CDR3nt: TGTGCCAGCAGCCCACTCGTGGGGGCGAACACTGAAGCTTTCTTT; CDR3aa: CASSPLVGANTEAFF
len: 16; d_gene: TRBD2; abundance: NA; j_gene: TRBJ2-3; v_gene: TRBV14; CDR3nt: TGTGCCAGCAGCCCCCTCGGGGGGGCCTGGGCAGATACGCAGTATTTT; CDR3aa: CASSPLGGAWADTQYF
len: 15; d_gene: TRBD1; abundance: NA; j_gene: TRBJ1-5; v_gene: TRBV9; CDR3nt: TGTGCCAGCAGCGCCGACAGGGCTAGCAATCAGCCCCAGCATTTT; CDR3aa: CASSADRASNQPQHF
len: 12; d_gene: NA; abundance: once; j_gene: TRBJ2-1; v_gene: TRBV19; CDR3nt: TGTGCCAGTAGTATGGTGGGACACGAGCAGTTCTTC; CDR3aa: CASSMVGHEQFF
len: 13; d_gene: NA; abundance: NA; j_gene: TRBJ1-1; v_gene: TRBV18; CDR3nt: TGTGCCAGCTCACGAGGGGTGAACACTGAAGCTTTCTTT; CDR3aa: CASSRGVNTEAFF
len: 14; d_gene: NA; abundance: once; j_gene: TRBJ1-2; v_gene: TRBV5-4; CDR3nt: TGTGCCAGCAGACTGACAGGCTCCTTGGAGGGCTACACCTTC; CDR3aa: CASRLTGSLEGYTF
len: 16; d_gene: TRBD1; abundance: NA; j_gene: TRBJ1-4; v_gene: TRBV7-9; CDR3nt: TGTGCCAGCAGGGCATTTATACAGGGGGCAGAAGAAAAACTGTTTTTT; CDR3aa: CASRAFIQGAEEKLFF
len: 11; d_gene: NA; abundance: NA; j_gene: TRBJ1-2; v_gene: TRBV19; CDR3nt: TGTGCCAGTAACGCAGGGTATGGCTACACCTTC; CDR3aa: CASNAGYGYTF
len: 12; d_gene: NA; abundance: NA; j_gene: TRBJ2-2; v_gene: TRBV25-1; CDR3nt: TGTGCCAGCAGTACCCTCACCGGGGAGCTGTTTTTT; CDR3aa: CASSTLTGELFF
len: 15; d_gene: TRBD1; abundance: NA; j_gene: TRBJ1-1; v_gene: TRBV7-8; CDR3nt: TGTGCCAGCAGCATTTACAGGGGGCGGATAGGAGAAGCTTTCTTT; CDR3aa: CASSIYRGRIGEAFF
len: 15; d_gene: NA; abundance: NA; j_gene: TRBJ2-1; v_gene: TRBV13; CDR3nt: TGTGCCAGCAGCTTGTTTGCGGGCGATTACAATGAGCAGTTCTTC; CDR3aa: CASSLFAGDYNEQFF
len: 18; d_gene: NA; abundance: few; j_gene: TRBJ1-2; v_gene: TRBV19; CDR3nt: TGTGCCAGTAGTATAGTAATCGGGGACCTAGCACCTAACTATGGCTACACCTTC; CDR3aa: CASSIVIGDLAPNYGYTF
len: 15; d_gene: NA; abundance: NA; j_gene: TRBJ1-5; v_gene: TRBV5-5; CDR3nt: TGTGCCAGCAGCTTAGGGGGGGCTAGCAATCAGCCCCAGCATTTT; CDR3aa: CASSLGGASNQPQHF
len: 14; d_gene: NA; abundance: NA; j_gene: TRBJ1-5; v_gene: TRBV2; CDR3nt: TGTGCCAGCAGTGAGTTGCAGTTGAATCAGCCCCAGCATTTT; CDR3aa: CASSELQLNQPQHF
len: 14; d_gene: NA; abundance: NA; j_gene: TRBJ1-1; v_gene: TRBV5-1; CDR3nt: TGCGCCAGCAGCTTCGGCAGGATGAACACTGAAGCTTTCTTT; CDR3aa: CASSFGRMNTEAFF
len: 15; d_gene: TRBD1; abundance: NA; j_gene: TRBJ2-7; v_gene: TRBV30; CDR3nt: TGTGCCTGGAGTGAGGGACAGGCCCTCTCCTACGAGCAGTACTTC; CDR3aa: CAWSEGQALSYEQYF
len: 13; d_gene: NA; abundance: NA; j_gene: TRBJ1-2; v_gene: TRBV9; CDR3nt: TGTGCCAGCAGCTCGGTAACTAACTATGGCTACACCTTC; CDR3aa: CASSSVTNYGYTF
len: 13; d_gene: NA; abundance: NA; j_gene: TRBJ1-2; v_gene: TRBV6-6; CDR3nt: TGTGCCAGCAGTTACGGGGCGGGCTATGGCTACACCTTC; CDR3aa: CASSYGAGYGYTF
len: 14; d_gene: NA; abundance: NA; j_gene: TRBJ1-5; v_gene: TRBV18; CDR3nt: TGTGCCAGCTCCTCGAGTGGGGGCAATCAGCCCCAGCATTTT; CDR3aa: CASSSSGGNQPQHF
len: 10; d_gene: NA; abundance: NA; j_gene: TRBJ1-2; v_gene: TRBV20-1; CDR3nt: TGCAGTGCTAGAAACTATGGCTACACCTTC; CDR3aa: CSARNYGYTF
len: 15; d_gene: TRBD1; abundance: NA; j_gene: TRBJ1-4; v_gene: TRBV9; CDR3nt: TGTGCCAGCAGCTCGCCCGGGACAGGGAGTGAAAAACTGTTTTTT; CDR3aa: CASSSPGTGSEKLFF
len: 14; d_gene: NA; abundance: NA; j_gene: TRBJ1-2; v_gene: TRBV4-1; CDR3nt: TGCGCCAGCAGCCCCCCGGGGTATAACTATGGCTACACCTTC; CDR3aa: CASSPPGYNYGYTF
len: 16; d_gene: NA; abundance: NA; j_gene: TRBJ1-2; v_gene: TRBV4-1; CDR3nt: TGCGCCAGCAGCCAAGAGGGATCCAGGCTGATCTATGGCTACACCTTC; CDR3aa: CASSQEGSRLIYGYTF
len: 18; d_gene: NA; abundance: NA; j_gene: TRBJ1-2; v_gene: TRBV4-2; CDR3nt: TGTGCCAGCAGCCAAGATGGTCCCCTCACAGGGTCTAACTATGGCTACACCTTC; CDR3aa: CASSQDGPLTGSNYGYTF
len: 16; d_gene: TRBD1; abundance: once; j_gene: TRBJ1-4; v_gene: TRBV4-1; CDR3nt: TGCGCCAGCAGCCAAGATCAGGGGGCAGCTAATGAAAAACTGTTTTTT; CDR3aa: CASSQDQGAANEKLFF
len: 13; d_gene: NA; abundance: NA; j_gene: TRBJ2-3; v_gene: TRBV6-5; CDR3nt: TGTGCCAGCGGGGGAGAAGACGTAGATACGCAGTATTTT; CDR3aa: CASGGEDVDTQYF
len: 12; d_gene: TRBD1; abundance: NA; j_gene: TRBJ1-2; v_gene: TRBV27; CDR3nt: TGTGCCAGCAGTCTGGACAGGGTTGGCTACACCTTC; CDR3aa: CASSLDRVGYTF
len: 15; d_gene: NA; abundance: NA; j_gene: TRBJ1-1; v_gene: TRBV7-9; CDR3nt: TGTGCCAGCAGCTTAGCTGCAGGGAGGAGAACTGAAGCTTTCTTT; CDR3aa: CASSLAAGRRTEAFF
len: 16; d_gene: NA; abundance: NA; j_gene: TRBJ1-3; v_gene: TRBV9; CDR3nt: TGTGCCAGCAGCGTAGGGGGACGGAGCTCTGGAAACACCATATATTTT; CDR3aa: CASSVGGRSSGNTIYF
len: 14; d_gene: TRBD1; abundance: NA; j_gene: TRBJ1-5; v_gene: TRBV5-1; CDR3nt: TGCGCCAGCAGCCCGGACAGGAATGGTCAGCCCCAGCATTTT; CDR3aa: CASSPDRNGQPQHF
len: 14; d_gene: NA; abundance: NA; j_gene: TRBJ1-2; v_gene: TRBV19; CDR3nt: TGTGCCAGTACCCGGTCGACGGGCCGGGGAGGCTACACCTTC; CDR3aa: CASTRSTGRGGYTF
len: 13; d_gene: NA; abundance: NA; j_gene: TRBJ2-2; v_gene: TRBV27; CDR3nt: TGTGCCAGCAGTTTATCAGAAATCGGGGAGCTGTTTTTT; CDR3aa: CASSLSEIGELFF
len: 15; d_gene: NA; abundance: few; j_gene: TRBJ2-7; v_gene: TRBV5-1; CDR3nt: TGCGCCAGCAGCCCGGGACCGACCGGGACTTACGAGCAGTACTTC; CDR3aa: CASSPGPTGTYEQYF
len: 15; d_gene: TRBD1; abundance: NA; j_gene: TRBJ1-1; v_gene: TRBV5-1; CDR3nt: TGCGCCAGCAGCTGGAGGACAGGGGGGAACACTGAAGCTTTCTTT; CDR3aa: CASSWRTGGNTEAFF
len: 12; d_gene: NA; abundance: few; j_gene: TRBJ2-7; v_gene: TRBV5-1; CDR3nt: TGCGCCAGCAGAGGGGAGACCTACGAGCAGTACTTC; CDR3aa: CASRGETYEQYF
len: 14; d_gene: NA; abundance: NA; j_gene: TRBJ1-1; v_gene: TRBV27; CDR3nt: TGTGCCAGCCGCCTCAATGGAGCAAGCACTGAAGCTTTCTTT; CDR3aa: CASRLNGASTEAFF
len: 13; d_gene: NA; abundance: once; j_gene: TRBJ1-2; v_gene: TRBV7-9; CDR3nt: TGTGCCAGCCAGAGGGCAGGAGGCTATGGCTACACCTTC; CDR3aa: CASQRAGGYGYTF
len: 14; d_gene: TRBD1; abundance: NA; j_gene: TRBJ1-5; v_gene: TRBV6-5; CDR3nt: TGTGCCAGCAGTTTCTACAGGGGCGACCAGCCCCAGCATTTT; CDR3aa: CASSFYRGDQPQHF
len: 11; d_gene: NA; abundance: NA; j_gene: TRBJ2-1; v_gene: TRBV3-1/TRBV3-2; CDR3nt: TGTGCCAGCAGTCGGGGGAATGAGCAGTTCTTC; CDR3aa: CASSRGNEQFF
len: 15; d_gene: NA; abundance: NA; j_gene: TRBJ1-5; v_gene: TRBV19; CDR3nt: TGTGCCAGTAGTATAGGGGCAGGGTGGGATCAGCCCCAGCATTTT; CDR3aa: CASSIGAGWDQPQHF
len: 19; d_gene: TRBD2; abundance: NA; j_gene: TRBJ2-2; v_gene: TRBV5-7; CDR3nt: TGTGCCAGCAGCTTGGCCCCGGGACTAGCGGGGCAGAACACCGGGGAGCTGTTTTTT; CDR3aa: CASSLAPGLAGQNTGELFF
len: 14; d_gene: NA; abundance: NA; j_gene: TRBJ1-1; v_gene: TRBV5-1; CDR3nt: TGCGCCAGCAGCCCCCCACGCGGTAACACTGAAGCTTTCTTT; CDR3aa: CASSPPRGNTEAFF